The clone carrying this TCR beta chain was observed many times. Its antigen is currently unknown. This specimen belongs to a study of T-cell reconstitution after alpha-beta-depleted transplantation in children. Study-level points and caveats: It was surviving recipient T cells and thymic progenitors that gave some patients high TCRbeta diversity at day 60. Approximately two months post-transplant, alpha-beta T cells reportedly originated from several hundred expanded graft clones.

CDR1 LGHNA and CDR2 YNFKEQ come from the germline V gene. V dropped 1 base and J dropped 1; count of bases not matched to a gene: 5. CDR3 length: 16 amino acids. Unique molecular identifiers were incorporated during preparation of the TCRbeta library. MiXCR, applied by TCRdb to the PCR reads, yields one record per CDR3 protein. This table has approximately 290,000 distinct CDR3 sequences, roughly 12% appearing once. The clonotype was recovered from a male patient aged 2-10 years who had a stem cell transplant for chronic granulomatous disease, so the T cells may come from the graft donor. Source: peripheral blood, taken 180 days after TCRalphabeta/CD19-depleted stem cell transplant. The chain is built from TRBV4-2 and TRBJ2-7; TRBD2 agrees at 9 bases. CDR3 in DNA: TGTGCCAGCAGCCAAGTGGGCGGGAGGGGTTCCTACGAGCAGTACTTC. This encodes CASSQVGGRGSYEQYF.